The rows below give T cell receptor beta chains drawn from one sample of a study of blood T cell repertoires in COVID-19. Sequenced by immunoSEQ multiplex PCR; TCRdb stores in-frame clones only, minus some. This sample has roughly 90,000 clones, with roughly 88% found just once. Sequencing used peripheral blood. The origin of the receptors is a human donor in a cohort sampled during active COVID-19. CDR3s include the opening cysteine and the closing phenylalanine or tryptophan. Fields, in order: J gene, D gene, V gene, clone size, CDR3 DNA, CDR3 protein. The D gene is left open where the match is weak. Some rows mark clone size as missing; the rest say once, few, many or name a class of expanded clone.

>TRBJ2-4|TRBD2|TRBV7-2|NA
TGTGCCAGCAGCTTAGGGTTGGGACTAGATGGTCACATTCAGTACTTC
CASSLGLGLDGHIQYF
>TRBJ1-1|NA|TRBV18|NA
TGTGCCAGCTCACCTCAGAAGAACACTGAAGCTTTCTTT
CASSPQKNTEAFF
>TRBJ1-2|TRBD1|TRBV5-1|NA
TGCGCCAGCAGCTTCACAGGGGGCATGGTTGGCTACACCTTC
CASSFTGGMVGYTF
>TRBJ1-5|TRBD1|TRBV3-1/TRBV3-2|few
TGTGCCAGCAGCCACACCGGGACAGGGGAGGGGCAGCCCCAGCATTTT
CASSHTGTGEGQPQHF
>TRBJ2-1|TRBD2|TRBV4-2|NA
TGTGCCAGCAGCCGAGCCACGGGGGGGGGCTACAATGAGCAGTTCTTC
CASSRATGGGYNEQFF
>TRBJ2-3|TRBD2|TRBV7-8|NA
TGTGCCAGCAGCTACCTAGCGGGAGACACAGATACGCAGTATTTT
CASSYLAGDTDTQYF
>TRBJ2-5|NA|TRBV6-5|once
TGTGCCAGCAGTTACGGGCCGTCGCAGGCCCAGTACTTC
CASSYGPSQAQYF
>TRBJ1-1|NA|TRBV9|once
TGTGCCAGCAGCCCCGACCGGGGGGCGGGGAACACTGAAGCTTTCTTT
CASSPDRGAGNTEAFF
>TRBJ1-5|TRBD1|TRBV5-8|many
TGTGCCAGCCGTGGACAGGGAAGTCAGCCCCAGCATTTT
CASRGQGSQPQHF
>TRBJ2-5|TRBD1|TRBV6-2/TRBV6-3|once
TGTGCCAGCAGTTACCCGGGACAGGGGGCAGGAGAGACCCAGTACTTC
CASSYPGQGAGETQYF
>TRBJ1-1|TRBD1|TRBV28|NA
TGTGCCAGCAGTTTGGTGACAGGGCAGACTGAAGCTTTCTTT
CASSLVTGQTEAFF
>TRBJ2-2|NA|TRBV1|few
TGCACCAGCAGCCAAGATCGTGGGCAGGGGGCGAGGGGGGAGCTGTTTTTT
CTSSQDRGQGARGELFF
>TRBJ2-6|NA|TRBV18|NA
TGTGCCAGCTCACCAGGGCAGGGTGACTCTGGGGCCAACGTCCTGACTTTC
CASSPGQGDSGANVLTF
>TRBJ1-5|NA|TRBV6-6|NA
TGTGCCAGCAGTCGGTCTAGGGAGAACTACAATCAGCCCCAGCATTTT
CASSRSRENYNQPQHF
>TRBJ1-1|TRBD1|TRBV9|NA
TGTGCCAGCAGCGTCTCCGGGACAGGGGCCACTGAAGCTTTCTTT
CASSVSGTGATEAFF
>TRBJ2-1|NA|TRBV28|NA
TGTGCCAGCAGTTTATTCGGGGGGCTTGAGCAGTTCTTC
CASSLFGGLEQFF
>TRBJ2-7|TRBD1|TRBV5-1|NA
TGCGCCAGCAGTAGTACAGGGGGCTCCTACGAGCAGTACTTC
CASSSTGGSYEQYF
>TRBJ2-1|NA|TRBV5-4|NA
TGTGCCAGCAGACGGGACTCTCACAATGAGCAGTTCTTC
CASRRDSHNEQFF
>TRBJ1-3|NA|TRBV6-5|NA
TGTGCCACTCTTACTGGAAACACCATATATTTT
CATLTGNTIYF
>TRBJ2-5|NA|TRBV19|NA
TGTGCCAGTAGTCCCCTAGGGGAAGGGACCCAGTACTTC
CASSPLGEGTQYF
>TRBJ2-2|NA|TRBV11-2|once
TGTGCCAGCAGCCCCACAATCACCGGGGAGCTGTTTTTT
CASSPTITGELFF
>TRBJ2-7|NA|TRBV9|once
TGTGCCAGCAGCGTAGGGGCTAGCGTTCCCTACGAGCAGTACTTC
CASSVGASVPYEQYF
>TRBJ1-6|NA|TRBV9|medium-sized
TGTGCCAGCAGGGTCGGGTCCCGCTCCTATAATTCACCCCTCCACTTT
CASRVGSRSYNSPLHF
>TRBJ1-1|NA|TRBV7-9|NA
TGTGCCAGCAGCTTAGCAGGAGTGAACACTGAAGCTTTCTTT
CASSLAGVNTEAFF
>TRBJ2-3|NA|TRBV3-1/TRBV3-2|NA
TGTGCCAGCAGCCAAGATCGCGGGTCTTCGGCTACGCAGTATTTT
CASSQDRGSSATQYF
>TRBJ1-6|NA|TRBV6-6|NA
TGTGCCAGCAGGGGCCAATCCATGGTGACCCTCCACTTT
CASRGQSMVTLHF
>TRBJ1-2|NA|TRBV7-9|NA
TGTGCCAGCAGCAGGGACGGTAACTATGGCTACACCTTC
CASSRDGNYGYTF
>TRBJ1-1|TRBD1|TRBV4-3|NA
TGCGCCAGCAGCTTGGACAGGGTGACTGAAGCTTTCTTT
CASSLDRVTEAFF
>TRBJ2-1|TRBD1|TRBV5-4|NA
TGTGCCAGTAACTCTCGGACAGGGGACTCAAATGAGCAGTTCTTC
CASNSRTGDSNEQFF
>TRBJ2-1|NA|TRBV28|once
TGTGCCAGCAGTTCTCCCCTAGTTAGATTTGGTGAGCAGTTCTTC
CASSSPLVRFGEQFF
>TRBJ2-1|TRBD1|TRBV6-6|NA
TGTGCCAGCAAACCGGGACAGGGGGCAAGGGGGCAGTTCTTC
CASKPGQGARGQFF
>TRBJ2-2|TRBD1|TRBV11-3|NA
TGTGCCAGCAGCCCGGGACAGGGGGCCGGGGAGCTGTTTTTT
CASSPGQGAGELFF
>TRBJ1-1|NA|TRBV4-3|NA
TGCGCCAGCAGCCAAGATCGAGGGAAGAACACTGAAGCTTTCTTT
CASSQDRGKNTEAFF
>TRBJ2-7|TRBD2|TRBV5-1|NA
TGCGCCAGCAGCCCTTGGACTAGCGGGGACTACGAGCAGTACTTC
CASSPWTSGDYEQYF
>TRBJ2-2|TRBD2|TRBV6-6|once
TGTGCCAGTGCAACGCGGGAGGGGACCGGGGAGCTGTTTTTT
CASATREGTGELFF
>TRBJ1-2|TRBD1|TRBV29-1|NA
TGCAGCGTCCCGGGACAGAACTATGGCTACACCTTC
CSVPGQNYGYTF
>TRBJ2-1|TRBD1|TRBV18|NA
TGTGCCAGCTCACTCCCGGGACAGGGATACAATGAGCAGTTCTTC
CASSLPGQGYNEQFF
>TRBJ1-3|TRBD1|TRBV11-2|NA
TGTGCCAGCAGCGACCCGGGACAGGTGCCAAACACCATATATTTT
CASSDPGQVPNTIYF
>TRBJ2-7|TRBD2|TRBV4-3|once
TGCGCCAGCAGCCAAGAAAGGGGGGCCGGACTAGCGACAAAAATATACTTC
CASSQERGAGLATKIYF
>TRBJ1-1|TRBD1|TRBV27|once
TGTGCCAGCAGTAAGACAGGGGGCAGTGAAGCTTTCTTT
CASSKTGGSEAFF
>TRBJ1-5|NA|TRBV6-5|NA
TGTGCCAGCGCCGACGCGGGCCTGGGTCAGCCCCAGCATTTT
CASADAGLGQPQHF
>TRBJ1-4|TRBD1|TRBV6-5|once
TGTGCCAGCAGCTATATAACAGGGGTTGGTGAAAAACTGTTTTTT
CASSYITGVGEKLFF
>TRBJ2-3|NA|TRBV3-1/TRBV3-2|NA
TGTGCCAGCAGCCCCGGACTTACAGATACGCAGTATTTT
CASSPGLTDTQYF
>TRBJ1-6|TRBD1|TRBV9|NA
TGTGCCAGCAGCGTAGTAGGGACAGGTAATTCACCCCTCCACTTT
CASSVVGTGNSPLHF
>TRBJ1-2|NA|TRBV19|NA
TGTGCCAGTAATCCGGGAATTGCCTATGGCTACACCTTC
CASNPGIAYGYTF
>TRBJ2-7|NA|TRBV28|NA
TGTGCCAGCTCCACCGGGAGAGTCTCCTACGAGCAGTACTTC
CASSTGRVSYEQYF
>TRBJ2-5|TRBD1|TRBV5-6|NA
TGTGCCAGCAGCGGGGGGACAGGGATGGAGCAAGAGACCCAGTACTTC
CASSGGTGMEQETQYF
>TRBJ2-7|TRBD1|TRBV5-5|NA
TGTGCCAGCAGCCCAGGGACAGGGGGAAACAACGAGCAGTACTTC
CASSPGTGGNNEQYF
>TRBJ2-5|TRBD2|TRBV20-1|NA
TGCAGTGCGGCGGGAGGAGAGACCCAGTACTTC
CSAAGGETQYF
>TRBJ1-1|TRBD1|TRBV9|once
TGTGCCAGCAGCTCACGGGACAGGGGGAACACTGAAGCTTTCTTT
CASSSRDRGNTEAFF
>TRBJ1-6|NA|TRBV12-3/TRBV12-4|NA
TGTGCCAGCAGCGGGGAGGATTCACCCCTCCACTTT
CASSGEDSPLHF
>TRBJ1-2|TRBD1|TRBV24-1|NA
TGTGCCACCACCGGACAGGGGTCGGACTATGGCTACACCTTC
CATTGQGSDYGYTF
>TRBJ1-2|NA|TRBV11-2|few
TGTGCCAGCAGTCGAGAGGGGGATGGCTACACCTTC
CASSREGDGYTF
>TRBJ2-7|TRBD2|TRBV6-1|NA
TGTGCCAGCAGTGCCGGGGGCGGGAGGCCGAGGGGCGAGCAGTACTTC
CASSAGGGRPRGEQYF
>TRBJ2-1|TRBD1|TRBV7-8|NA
TGTGCCAGCAGCAAATTCCCCCGGACAGGGGGTAACAATGAGCAGTTCTTC
CASSKFPRTGGNNEQFF
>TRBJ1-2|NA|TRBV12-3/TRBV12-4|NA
TGTGCCAGCAGTTTAGAGCGGAACTATGGCTACACCTTC
CASSLERNYGYTF
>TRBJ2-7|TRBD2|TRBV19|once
TGTGCCAGTAGTATTCATAGCGGGCCCTACGAGCAGTACTTC
CASSIHSGPYEQYF
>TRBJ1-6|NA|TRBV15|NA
TGTGCCACCAGCAGAGGTGGGGACATCGGGGATAATTCACCCCTCCACTTT
CATSRGGDIGDNSPLHF